This TCR beta chain was retrieved from a study of T cell responses to AZD1222 COVID-19 vaccine (dated by TCRdb to the early 2020s). About the study as a whole: TCR sequencing covered over 230 trial participants: roughly 200 given two doses of AZD1222 and 26 given two doses of MenACWY control vaccine. Enrollment into the trials was organized by age into subgroups of 18-55, 56-69 and 70-plus years, and those subgroups contained roughly 140, 27 and 60 TCR-sequenced participants, respectively.

The time point label on this specimen signifies: about 28 days (+/-7) after the second vaccine dose. The treatment or condition label on this specimen signifies: meningococcal conjugate vaccine given as trial control. Vaccinee samples were obtained from the UK trials COV001 and COV002, which included a single-blind randomized controlled phase 2/3 trial of AZD1222 (ChAdOx1 nCoV-19) in healthy adults. Trial participant PBMC samples were collected at day 0 and day 28 after the second dose for TCRbeta chain sequencing. Overall study outcomes, separate from this receptor: CD4 TCRs associated with the vaccine covered the entire spike protein, and the dominant responses were in regions 160-218 and 743-854. In the small 56-69-year group, the increase in depth fell short of significance, most likely because of low power. No day 14 peak-response samples were available, so repertoires were characterized only after the peak T cell response. Epitopes outside the regions mutated in the B.1.351 and B.1.1.7 variants were reportedly recognized by nearly half of the unique spike-specific TCRs. Conclusions about previously exposed vaccinees are limited because only a handful of AZD1222 recipients were SARS-CoV-2 seropositive at baseline. After two AZD1222 doses, both the breadth and the depth of spike-specific TCRs were significantly higher than at day 0 and than in MenACWY recipients. Participants were mostly white British, with more females than males. The authors suggested clonal diversity may have been underestimated.

On this clone itself: No cognate antigen has been identified for it. One base away there is no much larger clone; base qualities are not given.

The CDR3 regions of human TCRbeta chains were subjected to immunosequencing. The source study handled its data this way. Repertoire TCRs were matched against a reference library of SARS-CoV-2-specific TCRs generated with the MIRA antigen-specificity platform. Breadth was defined as the fraction of unique TCRs that were SARS-CoV-2-associated, and depth was defined as the fraction of total T cells that were SARS-CoV-2-associated. Using the MIRA data, every spike-specific TCR was mapped to the spike region that the TCR reacted to and assigned to either a CD4 or a CD8 class. Log10-transformed breadth and depth values were compared by one-way ANOVA with Sidak's multiple comparisons tests. This is the immuneACCESS table as TCRdb keeps it, with only in-frame sequences that have V and J called. A part of the clones is gone; compared with another copy, unresolved V genes explain less than half, and the rest is unexplained. V, J and clone size derive from that table, while D and trimming were established from the DNA sequence. Across this sample there are under 150,000 clones, with roughly 85% seen only once. Around 7.9% of the sample comes from the top ten.

The trim is 2 bases for V and 0 bases for J, with a gap of 8 bases between the germline ends. CDR1 and CDR2, per the germline V gene, are MDHEN and SYDVKM. The CDR3 goes from the cysteine to the phenylalanine over 15 residues. Just CDR3 DNA is preserved here, 45 bases in frame from base 1. The specimen was peripheral blood, collected 28 days after the second dose of the MenACWY control vaccine. The origin of this receptor is an adult who received the MenACWY meningococcal vaccine as a control. This chain is built from TRBV28 and TRBJ2-1, with the D gene uncertain. The CDR3 region has the sequence CASSLRFDSYNEQFF. The nucleotides are TGTGCCAGCAGTTTAAGGTTTGACTCCTACAATGAGCAGTTCTTC.